This T cell receptor beta chain was retrieved from a study of cytomegalovirus exposure and HLA in healthy donors (dated by TCRdb to the late 2010s). About the study as a whole: An earlier analysis of some 600 of the donors reported approximately 300 Gb of sequence data and 100 million to 120 million unique TCR beta sequences obtained from 150 million to 200 million T cells. To decide whether each TCR beta V gene segment behaved as functional or pseudogenic, an earlier analysis of nearly 600 of the donors relied on high-throughput TCR beta sequencing. Genome-wide SNP genotypes for about 65% of the roughly 700 donors were used in a later genetic analysis, which treated that subset as a discovery cohort. Because of strong linkage in the cohort, roughly five DR-DQ haplotypes were treated as single units for association and clustering. In the later analysis, no new phenotypic data were used to find candidate immune exposures; instead, reliance was placed on TCR beta sequences and their occurrence across donors. Of the roughly 400 genotyped donors, less than 85% were placed in the genetic ancestry cluster associated with self-reported Caucasian donors. The number of typed donors differed by locus: about 620-640 for A, B, C, DRB1 and DQB1; approximately 540 for DQA1; approximately 610 for DPA1; and around 450 for DPB1. A separate validation cohort of roughly 130 different subjects was used in addition to the roughly 670-subject first cohort. HLA typing covered class I and class II loci at four-digit resolution. All discovery cohort repertoires had been generated on a single sequencing platform. Donor age, sex, ethnicity and CMV serostatus were collected together with the repertoire data. To predict cytomegalovirus infection status, the study brought together high-throughput TCR immunosequencing, statistical association of individual TCRs with disease status, and machine learning. Among about 360 genotyped donors of the cohort, an average of 235,054 unique TCR beta nucleotide sequences were sequenced per donor, 15% to 20% of them non-productive. The T cell repertoires of 550 to 850 subjects were profiled by immunosequencing and related to cytomegalovirus serostatus. Roughly 300 gigabases of sequencing data and tens of millions of unique TCR sequences were included in an early release covering over 600 HLA-typed donors. The aim of the study was to test whether cataloging public T cell receptors could identify signatures of past pathogen exposure. A later analysis re-analyzed previously published TCR beta repertoires from about 730 donors and added high-resolution HLA genotyping to study TCR occurrence patterns.

Broad study findings and their caveats: The classifier was reported to diagnose cytomegalovirus status with high specificity and sensitivity in both the original cohort and the validation cohort. Because counts were too low, seventeen rarely observed V segments, including chromosome 9 orphons, were excluded from the earlier analysis of around 590 of the donors. In the study, about 150 TCR beta chains were listed as associated with cytomegalovirus. Across donors, most TCR sequences were observed very rarely, whereas some public TCRs were present in many individuals. Linkage disequilibrium might explain the correlated functional status among segregating V segments, but an unknown experimental factor could not be excluded. An earlier analysis of around 500 of the donors showed that most TCR beta V segments appeared in productive rearrangements either about 87% or about 30% of the time, which broadly matched IMGT annotations. Because HLA typing was missing for some donors at each locus, association tests included only the typed subset. A later analysis found that TCR association rates varied across HLA loci, with DRB1 alleles showing the most associated TCRs and HLA-C alleles the fewest. A later analysis found that most CMV-associated TCR beta chains appeared HLA-restricted, with HLA associations seemingly driven largely by CMV exposure. An association between a missense DCLRE1C variant and V-gene and J-gene trimming of TCR beta chains was found in a later genetic analysis and replicated in an independent cohort. A further reported finding was that TCR beta sequences accurately predicted the HLA-A and HLA-B alleles for most subjects in the first cohort. Some IMGT-functional V segments, including TRBV6-2 and TRBV6-3, could not be distinguished by the 87-base-pair reads and were therefore excluded. In this cohort, only TCR beta chains were sequenced, and detectable features were limited by the absence of alpha or paired-chain data. It was suggested by the authors that the approach could potentially be generalized to other disease states and immunological phenotypes. In a later analysis, HLA-associated TCR beta chains were found to be more clonally expanded and to have lower generation probabilities than equally common non-associated chains. In a later genetic analysis, fewer N-insertions in productive TCRs were reported among donors in an Asian-associated ancestry cluster than the roughly 700-donor mean. Roughly uniform sequencing depth across donors was assumed in presence/absence analyses, although this assumption may not hold. According to a later analysis, parvovirus B19, influenza, CMV and Epstein-Barr virus appeared linked to several top co-occurrence clusters. A later analysis associated 16,951 TCR beta sequences with specific HLA alleles at a false discovery rate of 0.05. Immune exposure information for the cohort was limited to CMV serostatus. A group of highly shared sequence variants was considered likely to be a technical artifact of the sequencing pipeline. When HLA alleles, especially DR and DQ, strongly co-occurred, attributing TCR associations to individual alleles was difficult. Three of the identified cytomegalovirus-associated TCR beta chains were confirmed in vitro to be specific for cytomegalovirus antigens.

Receptor amplification or capture employed the immunoSEQ multiplex PCR assay. For the multiplex PCR, a mixture combining 60 forward primers for TCR Vbeta segments and 13 reverse primers for TCR Jbeta segments was used. A multiplex PCR assay on genomic DNA amplified the CDR3 region of rearranged TCR beta genes. Amplified TCR beta libraries were sequenced as 87-base-pair reads on the Illumina HiSeq System. On the authors' methods: Across the 500 to 850 repertoires, a later analysis counted some 80 million unique TCR beta chains, around 11 million of which were shared by at least two donors. Raw reads were error-corrected and collapsed into unique sequences with a nearest-neighbor algorithm that merged closely related sequences to remove PCR and sequencing errors. Alignment of CDR3 sequences to IMGT reference sequences was used to assign V, D and J gene segments. For a sequence to be retained, a match of at least six nucleotides to both a V gene segment and a J gene segment was required. A rearrangement counted as productive if the CDR3 had no stop codons and remained in frame with V and J, and every other rearrangement counted as non-productive. Following IMGT convention, CDR3 was defined as the stretch from the second conserved V-encoded cysteine up to the conserved J-encoded phenylalanine. The earlier analysis of approximately 500 of the donors excluded sequences that lacked an unambiguous match to a single V gene segment. An earlier analysis of under 750 of the donors called V segments functional above 56.7% productive rearrangements and segregating when the between-donor standard deviation exceeded 5%. A statistical classification framework was built to diagnose cytomegalovirus status from the catalog of TCR beta chain sequences. A later analysis assigned V and J genes by comparing TCR nucleotide sequences with IMGT/GENE-DB human TR gene sequences. The TCRdist pipeline was used in a later analysis to assign CDR3 sequences and most-parsimonious VDJ recombination scenarios. In a later analysis, each TCR beta chain was defined by its CDR3 amino acid sequence together with its V-gene family, and reads without a unique V-gene family were excluded. A later analysis removed nearly 600 highly shared, low-generation-probability nucleotide sequences to deal with suspected cross-contamination and a sequencing artifact. For each public chain, a later analysis derived a clonal expansion index from normalized ranks of inferred template counts within each repertoire. In a later analysis, generation probabilities were computed with a VDJ recombination model fitted to out-of-frame rearrangements, and the resulting probabilities were checked against IGoR. A later analysis scored TCR-TCR, TCR-HLA and TCR-CMV co-occurrence with hypergeometric tests, applying a repertoire-size bias correction to TCR pairs. False discovery rates were estimated in a later analysis by permuting HLA or CMV assignments 20 times. In a later analysis, co-occurring TCRs were grouped with DBSCAN, and TCRdist sequence similarity was added when clustering was performed within HLA-allele-positive subsets. For co-occurrence clustering, repertoires with fewer than 30,000 or more than 120,000 public chains were excluded, along with roughly 5 repertoires with anomalous nucleotide sharing. This is the immuneACCESS table as TCRdb keeps it, with only in-frame sequences that have V and J called. A part of the clones is gone; compared with another copy, unresolved V genes explain less than half, and the rest is unexplained. That table furnishes V, J and clone size, whereas the DNA furnished D and trimming. The sample records over 150,000 clones, just under 80% of which are singletons. The ten largest make up over 0.95% of the sample.

The cohort consisted of 650 to 850 healthy bone marrow donors. At the time of sampling, all cohort members were nominally healthy, though unrecorded immune exposures were likely present. The donor was CMV seronegative and was included in the group of a few hundred seronegative cohort members. A peripheral blood sample was collected from each donor, and TCR beta sequencing was performed on peripheral blood mononuclear cells. The Qiagen DNeasy Blood Extraction Kit was used to extract genomic DNA from the blood cell samples. V is clipped by 5 bases and J by 4 bases, and the sequence between their germline boundaries is 15 bases long. The CDR3 starts with the cysteine, ends with the phenylalanine, and has 15 residues. Just CDR3 DNA is preserved here, 45 bases in frame from base 1. CDR1 is given as SEHNR and CDR2 as FQNEAQ, both from the germline V gene (reference sequence). Worth noting for this clone: The specificity of this receptor is unknown. One base away there is no much larger clone; base qualities are not given.

The source of this sequence is a woman aged 50 to 65 in good health and CMV-seronegative. The specimen sequenced was PBMCs. The chain is assembled from TRBV7-9 and TRBJ1-5; TRBD1 could be the D gene, as 6 bases match. The nucleotide sequence is TGTGCCAGCAGCCCCAGAACAGGGCCTAATCAGCCCCAGCATTTT. This yields the protein CASSPRTGPNQPQHF.